These 21 T cell receptor beta chains were sequenced from one sample in a study of PD-1 blockade in classical Hodgkin lymphoma. Libraries were prepared by immunoSEQ multiplex PCR; TCRdb keeps only in-frame clonotypes and omits some of them. The profile shows tens of thousands of clones, around 83% of them singletons. Noted time point: cycle 4 day 1 (C4D1), after 6 weeks of nivolumab. Each patient's relapse followed autologous stem cell transplantation, and brentuximab vedotin exposure varied. Magnetic depletion of unwanted cells isolated CD4+ T cells from thawed PBMCs. The sample was CD4+ T cells from blood, taken before the fourth cycle of nivolumab. The receptors shown here come from a human donor with classical Hodgkin lymphoma.

This chain links TRBV2 with TRBJ1-5; D is uncertain. V was shortened by 7 bases and J by 4 bases, with 11 bases between the two germline ends. The CDR3 is 13 amino acids. The germline V gene has CDR1 SNHLY and CDR2 FYNNEI. CDR3 loop: CASTEQPNQPQHF. In nucleotides, the CDR3 is TGTGCCAGCACAGAACAACCTAATCAGCCCCAGCATTTT.

This clone was observed a single time. The chain recombines TRBV6-1 with TRBJ1-5; D gene uncertain. The germline CDR1 and CDR2 sequences are MNHNS and SASEGT. The CDR3 is 13 amino acids. V lost 4 bases, J lost 5 bases, and 9 bases lay in between. CDR3 coding DNA: TGTGCCAGCAGTGTTACCTTCTATCAGCCCCAGCATTTT. Amino acids: CASSVTFYQPQHF.

The chain uses TRBV5-4 and TRBJ2-2; 7 bases map to TRBD1. This CDR3 has 15 amino acids. V trimming: 4 bases; J trimming: 5 bases; junction bases outside the gene matches: 8. Germline V lookup: CDR1 SGHNT, CDR2 YYREEE (reference sequence). The CDR3 spells CASSPRDSLTGELFF. The CDR3 DNA sequence: TGTGCCAGCAGCCCTAGGGACAGCCTAACCGGGGAGCTGTTTTTT.

The J gene is TRBJ1-4, the V gene TRBV28; TRBD1 aligns across 10 bases. Looked up from germline, CDR1 is MDHEN and CDR2 is SYDVKM. After removal of 6 bases from V and 16 bases from J, the junction contained 11 bases not matched to a gene. There are 13 residues in the CDR3. DNA for the CDR3: TGTGCCAGCAGCGGCGGGACAGGGGTGACGGCGTTTTTT. This gives the protein CASSGGTGVTAFF.

This clone was recorded a few times. The V gene is TRBV7-9, the J gene TRBJ2-7, with unresolved D. Germline CDR1 SEHNR, CDR2 FQNEAQ (reference sequence). This CDR3 region has 13 residues. Trimming left V 5 bases short and J 6 bases short, with 14 bases between. This chain's CDR3 is CASSPYNGREQYF. The CDR3 DNA sequence: TGTGCCAGCAGCCCATACAACGGGCGCGAGCAGTACTTC.

The rearrangement joins TRBV6-6 to TRBJ2-7; 14 nucleotides line up with TRBD2. The V gene end was trimmed by 4 bases and the J gene end by 4 bases; junction bases not matched to a gene: 6. From germline, CDR1 is MNHNY and CDR2 SVGAGI (reference sequence). The CDR3 spans 16 residues. CDR3 residues: CASSSTSGRAGYEQYF. The DNA of the CDR3 is TGTGCCAGCAGTTCGACTAGCGGGAGGGCCGGGTACGAGCAGTACTTC.

This clone was picked up a small number of times. This chain joins TRBV20-1 and TRBJ1-1, with D perhaps TRBD1 (5 bases). The CDR3 loop spans 11 amino acids. Germline V gives CDR1 DFQATT, CDR2 SNEGSKA (reference sequence). Trimming took 1 base from V and 8 from J, leaving 8 bases between them. The CDR3 nucleotides are TGCAGTGCTAGAGGGGGGAGGGAAGCTTTCTTT. Translated, it gives CSARGGREAFF.

This clone was seen a single time. The chain is built from TRBV9 and TRBJ2-5, with TRBD2 matching 12 bases. Germline CDR1 is SGDLS and CDR2 is YYNGEE. The J segment lost 11 bases and the V segment lost 0 bases, leaving 14 bases of the junction unmatched. CDR3 length: 17 amino acids. For the CDR3, the DNA is TGTGCCAGCAGCGTAGAACTAGCGGGGGGCCCCCTCCCGAGTCAGTACTTC. Its translation is CASSVELAGGPLPSQYF.

This clone was counted a few times. This chain joins TRBV7-9 and TRBJ1-2; D is unresolved. The CDR3 totals 13 residues. Per germline, CDR1 SEHNR and CDR2 FQNEAQ (reference sequence). V was clipped by 6 bases and J by 2 bases, with 10 bases between them. The CDR3 region has the DNA TGTGCCAGCAGTCAGGACGGCAACTATGGCTACACCTTC. Translating gives CASSQDGNYGYTF.

This chain connects TRBV6-6 to TRBJ2-7; TRBD1 matches at 7 bases. The length of the CDR3 is 14 residues. After removal of 6 bases from V and 3 bases from J, the junction contained 8 bases not matched to a gene. Germline V lookup: CDR1 MNHNY, CDR2 SVGAGI (reference sequence). The CDR3 here is CASRNFRGSYEQYF. The DNA for the CDR3 is TGTGCCAGCAGAAACTTCAGGGGGAGCTACGAGCAGTACTTC.

This rearrangement joins TRBV20-1 to TRBJ2-7; D is possibly TRBD2 (6 bases). The germline V gene has CDR1 DFQATT and CDR2 SNEGSKA (reference sequence). The CDR3 is 11 residues long. V was trimmed by 4 bases and J by 2 bases, leaving 6 bases between them. DNA of the CDR3: TGCAGTGCTACTAGCGCCTACGAGCAGTACTTC. Its protein is CSATSAYEQYF.

The V gene is TRBV6-5, the J gene TRBJ2-2, with D tentatively TRBD1 (5 bases). Germline loops: CDR1 MNHEY, CDR2 SVGAGI. V lost 7 bases and J 4 bases, leaving 13 bases between the germline ends. The length of the CDR3 is 14 residues. The DNA of the CDR3 is TGTGCCAGCACAGGGCATGTAAGCACCGGGGAGCTGTTTTTT. The encoded protein is CASTGHVSTGELFF.

This clone was seen more than once but under ten times. This chain connects TRBV19 to TRBJ1-2; TRBD1 matches 8 bases. From germline, CDR1 is LNHDA and CDR2 SQIVND (reference sequence). This CDR3 has 14 residues. V dropped 6 bases and J dropped 5; count of bases not matched to a gene: 8. The CDR3 protein is CASRPEDRGYGYTF. The CDR3 DNA sequence: TGTGCCAGTAGACCTGAAGACAGGGGATATGGCTACACCTTC.

V and J are TRBV5-1 and TRBJ1-1, with TRBD1 identical over 7 bases. J lost 1 base, V lost 6 bases, and 9 bases had no gene match. The CDR3 runs 15 residues. The V gene's germline CDR1 is SGHRS and CDR2 YFSETQ. CDR3 loop: CASMGQNQKNTEAFF. CDR3 in DNA: TGCGCCAGCATGGGACAGAACCAGAAGAACACTGAAGCTTTCTTT.

This chain connects TRBV28 to TRBJ2-1, with 9 bases that match TRBD1. CDR1 is MDHEN, CDR2 SYDVKM, per germline. This CDR3 comprises 19 residues. J gave up 0 bases and V 6 bases, and 15 bases lay outside the gene matches. The CDR3 bases are TGTGCCAGCAGCCCAAACAGGGGGCCGATCCATATCTCCTACAATGAGCAGTTCTTC. As protein: CASSPNRGPIHISYNEQFF.

The chain employs TRBV6-6 and TRBJ1-1; D gene ambiguous. V lost 2 bases and J lost 0, with 4 bases in between. The CDR3 runs 13 residues. Germline assignment: CDR1 MNHNY and CDR2 SVGAGI (reference sequence). This CDR3 is CASSYLMNTEAFF. The CDR3 DNA reads TGTGCCAGCAGTTACCTCATGAACACTGAAGCTTTCTTT.

The V gene is TRBV6-1, the J gene TRBJ2-2; 10 nucleotides line up with TRBD2. CDR1 MNHNS and CDR2 SASEGT come from the germline V gene. J was trimmed by 6 bases and V by 0 bases; bases with no gene match: 7. The CDR3 has 17 amino acids. CDR3 loop: CASSEASGRARAGELFF. The CDR3 DNA reads as TGTGCCAGCAGTGAAGCAAGCGGGAGGGCCCGGGCCGGGGAGCTGTTTTTT.

V gene TRBV30 combines with J gene TRBJ1-5; 7 nucleotides match TRBD1. Germline loops: CDR1 GTSNPN, CDR2 SVGIG (reference sequence). The ends lost 2 bases at V and 1 base at J; junction bases unmatched: 8. The CDR3 has 16 amino acids. Here the CDR3 reads CAWSSPDRLSNQPQHF. The CDR3 DNA follows: TGTGCCTGGAGTTCCCCGGACAGGCTGAGCAATCAGCCCCAGCATTTT.

This clone appeared once. CDR3 residues: CASSYPGLGKDTQYF. CDR3 bases: TGTGCCAGCAGTTACCCGGGACTAGGAAAGGATACGCAGTATTTT. V gene TRBV6-6 combines with J gene TRBJ2-3, with TRBD2 matching 8 bases. Unmatched junction bases numbered 7, after V lost 2 bases and J lost 6 bases. The CDR3 consists of 15 residues. Germline V gene sequence: CDR1 MNHNY, CDR2 SVGAGI (reference sequence).

V is TRBV5-6 and J is TRBJ2-5; D is ambiguous. With 0 bases removed from V and 0 bases from J, the gap between germline ends came to 6 bases. The germline gives CDR1 SGHDT, CDR2 YYEEEE. The CDR3 length is 14 residues. CDR3: CASSLAGNQETQYF. Written as DNA, the CDR3 is TGTGCCAGCAGCTTGGCCGGAAACCAAGAGACCCAGTACTTC.

This chain links TRBV29-1 with TRBJ2-7, with 9 positions matching TRBD2. CDR3 length equals 12 residues. The V and J ends lost 4 bases and 5 bases, in that order; junction bases with no gene match: 3. Germline loops: CDR1 SQVTM, CDR2 ANQGSEA. CDR3 nucleotides: TGCAGCGTTGTAATAGCGGGAGACGAGCAGTACTTC. Translated: CSVVIAGDEQYF.